This record looks at one T cell receptor (beta chain) sequence and its context. PCR employed 60 Vbeta and 13 Jbeta primers. Assay used: immunoSEQ multiplex PCR; TCRdb lists only in-frame clones, some missing. Of approximately 45,000 clones in the sample, around 72% are singletons; the top ten hold around 3.4%. The data were taken from a study of cytomegalovirus exposure and HLA in healthy donors. Losses at the gene ends were 2 bases for V and 1 base for J; bases not matched to a gene: 2. Germline-derived CDR1 and CDR2 are GTSNPN and SVGIG (reference sequence). The CDR3 consists of 14 residues. J is TRBJ1-1 and V is TRBV30, with 9 positions matching TRBD1. Sequenced material: PBMCs. The clonotype originates from a woman aged 25-40 years in good health and CMV-seronegative. The CDR3 DNA reads as TGTGCCTGGAGTAGGGGACAGGGGAACACTGAAGCTTTCTTT. It specifies CAWSRGQGNTEAFF.